This TCR beta chain was profiled in a study of regulatory T cells in long-lasting Graves disease. Time point noted: newly diagnosed GD, antithyroid drugs for less than 3 months. The TCR library used RNA extracted from PBMCs. As collected, the peripheral blood samples measured about 10 milliliters each and went into EDTA tubes. This clonotype was picked up a small number of times. This CDR3 has 13 amino acids. Trimming shortened V by 5 bases and J by 4 bases, and 8 bases separated the two germline ends. Researchers made TCR beta libraries by using iRepertoire HTBI primers and running Arm-PCR on CDR3 regions. TCRdb used MiXCR to reprocess the multiplex PCR reads, holding one entry per CDR3 protein. This sample has roughly 320,000 distinct CDR3 sequences, with 15% to 20% found just once. These sequences were also reported in another study, on T cells in Graves' hyperthyroidism and ophthalmopathy.

This chain links TRBV12-3 or TRBV12-4 with TRBJ2-2; D uncertain. The origin of this receptor is a middle-aged man with Graves disease. Here the sequenced sample was peripheral blood mononuclear cells (PBMCs), taken at new diagnosis, from a patient treated with antithyroid drugs. Here the CDR3 DNA reads TGTGCCAGCAGTCGCCGATTCACCGGGGAGCTGTTTTTT. Translating gives CASSRRFTGELFF.